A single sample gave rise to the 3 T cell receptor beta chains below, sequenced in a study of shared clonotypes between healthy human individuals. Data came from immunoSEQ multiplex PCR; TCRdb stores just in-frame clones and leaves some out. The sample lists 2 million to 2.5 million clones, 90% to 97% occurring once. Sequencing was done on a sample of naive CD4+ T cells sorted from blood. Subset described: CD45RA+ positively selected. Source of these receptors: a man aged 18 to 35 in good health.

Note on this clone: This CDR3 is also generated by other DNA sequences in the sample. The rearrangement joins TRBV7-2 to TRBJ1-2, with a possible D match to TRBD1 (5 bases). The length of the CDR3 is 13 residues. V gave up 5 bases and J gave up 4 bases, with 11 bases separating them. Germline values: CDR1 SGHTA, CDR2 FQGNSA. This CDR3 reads CASSPQGIYGYTF. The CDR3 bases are TGTGCCAGCAGCCCTCAGGGTATCTATGGCTACACCTTC.

The CDR3: CASRASGNSYEQYF. The CDR3 region has the DNA TGTGCCAGCCGGGCTAGCGGAAATTCCTACGAGCAGTACTTC. The rearrangement links TRBV2 to TRBJ2-7; TRBD2 agrees at 7 bases. Germline CDR1 is SNHLY and CDR2 is FYNNEI. J was trimmed by 1 base and V by 8 bases; bases with no gene match: 8. The CDR3 has 14 residues. The complete variable domain, with remaining parts taken from reference TRBV2 and TRBJ2-7, reads EPEVTQTPSHQVTQMGQEVILRCVPISNHLYFYWYRQILGQKVEFLVSFYNNEISEKSEIFDDQFSVERPDGSNFTLKIRSTKLEDSAMYFCASRASGNSYEQYFGPGTRLTVT.

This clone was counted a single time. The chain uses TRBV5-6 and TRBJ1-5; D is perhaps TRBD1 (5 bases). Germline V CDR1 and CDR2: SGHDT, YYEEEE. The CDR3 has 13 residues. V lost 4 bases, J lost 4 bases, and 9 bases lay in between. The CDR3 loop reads CASSNQGNQPQHF. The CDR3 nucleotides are TGTGCCAGCAGCAATCAGGGAAATCAGCCCCAGCATTTT.